A single sample is the source of the 10 T cell receptor beta chains below, sequenced in a study of T cells in Graves' hyperthyroidism and ophthalmopathy. The source material, RNA transcripts, was used to amplify TCR beta CDR3 regions. The HTBI primer set served for first-round RT-PCR of the TCR CDR3. TCRdb reanalysed the multiplex PCR reads using MiXCR and keeps one entry per CDR3 protein. Here the sample spans 600,000 or so distinct CDR3 sequences, roughly 15% being singletons. What was sequenced was blood. The receptors originated from a woman between 50 and 59 years old with Graves' ophthalmopathy.

Many counts were recorded for this clonotype. The chain employs TRBV6-2 or TRBV6-3 and TRBJ1-1; a weak D match, TRBD1 (6 bases). The germline V and J ends were trimmed by 8 bases and 0 bases, with 10 bases remaining between them. This CDR3 region has 13 residues. In germline, CDR1 is MNHEY, CDR2 SVGEGT. The CDR3 protein is CASPGQLNTEAFF. The CDR3, as DNA: TGTGCCAGCCCTGGACAGTTGAACACTGAAGCTTTCTTT.

The CDR3 sequence is CASMGQDFDGYTF. DNA for the CDR3: TGTGCCAGCATGGGACAGGACTTTGATGGCTACACCTTC. The genes are TRBV28 and TRBJ1-2; 8 bases map to TRBD1. CDR1 is MDHEN, CDR2 SYDVKM, per germline. CDR3 size: 13 residues. V shed 7 bases and J 6 bases; nucleotides not matched to a gene: 7.

This clonotype was counted ten times or more. The rearrangement joins TRBV7-3 to TRBJ2-1; 7 bases are a match to TRBD2. J gave up 8 bases and V 5 bases, and 12 bases lay outside the gene matches. From germline, CDR1 is SGHTA and CDR2 FQGTGA. This CDR3 is built from 15 residues. The CDR3 region is CASSPVAGFLDEQFF. CDR3 sequence (DNA): TGTGCCAGCAGCCCGGTAGCGGGTTTTCTGGATGAGCAGTTCTTC.

This clonotype was counted at least ten times. CDR3 protein: CASSLDGSQPQHF. CDR3 in DNA: TGTGCCAGCAGCTTAGATGGATCTCAGCCCCAGCATTTT. The V and J genes are TRBV7-9 and TRBJ1-5, with unresolved D. This CDR3 has 13 residues. Germline values: CDR1 SEHNR, CDR2 FQNEAQ (reference sequence). The germline V and J ends were trimmed by 1 base and 6 bases, with 7 bases remaining between them.

This clonotype was counted many times. The chain couples TRBV5-1 to TRBJ2-3; 12 bases map to TRBD2. CDR1 and CDR2 from the germline V gene are SGHRS and YFSETQ. CDR3 length equals 18 residues. V lost 2 bases and J lost 2; bases outside the gene matches: 9. The DNA for the CDR3 is TGCGCCAGCAGCTTTAGAGGACTAGCGGGACCCAACACAGATACGCAGTATTTT. Its translation is CASSFRGLAGPNTDTQYF.

This clonotype occurred a few times. The rearrangement joins TRBV9 to TRBJ2-7; either TRBD1 or TRBD2 may fit D (6 bases each). Trimming took off 0 bases at V and 0 bases at J, with 19 bases between the two ends. The CDR3 has 18 amino acids. From germline, CDR1 is SGDLS and CDR2 YYNGEE. CDR3 coding DNA: TGTGCCAGCAGCGTAGAGGAGAGGGGGGCTTCAAGCTCCTACGAGCAGTACTTC. Protein product: CASSVEERGASSSYEQYF.

This clonotype was found once. J is TRBJ2-1 and V is TRBV12-3 or TRBV12-4; TRBD2 agrees at 8 bases. The ends lost 6 bases at V and 5 bases at J; junction bases unmatched: 12. The CDR3 contains 16 residues. The CDR3 protein is CASSTSGGRPNNEQFF. The CDR3 DNA sequence: TGTGCCAGCAGCACATCAGGCGGGAGGCCTAACAATGAGCAGTTCTTC.

Many counts were recorded for this clonotype. The chain recombines TRBV24-1 with TRBJ1-6; TRBD1 agrees at 12 bases. The CDR3 contains 16 residues. Germline V gene lookup returns CDR1 KGHDR and CDR2 SFDVKD. V was pared by 5 bases and J by 7 bases, with 5 bases of the junction left unmatched. The CDR3 nucleotides read TGTGCCACCAGTGCGGGACAGGGGGCGTCAAATTCACCCCTCCACTTT. This codes for CATSAGQGASNSPLHF.

The genes are TRBV9 and TRBJ1-2; TRBD1 matches at 10 bases. The CDR3 runs to 17 residues. Germline loops: CDR1 SGDLS, CDR2 YYNGEE. Germline trimming cut 4 bases from V and 4 bases from J; bases unmatched to any gene: 13. This CDR3 is CASSLPGTGDHGYGYTF. In nucleotides, the CDR3 is TGTGCCAGCAGCCTTCCAGGGACAGGGGATCACGGCTATGGCTACACCTTC.

V usage is TRBV19 and J usage is TRBJ2-3, with TRBD2 matching over 8 bases. Losses at the gene ends were 3 bases for V and 1 base for J; bases not matched to a gene: 3. CDR3 length equals 15 residues. Looked up from germline, CDR1 is LNHDA and CDR2 is SQIVND (reference sequence). CDR3 in amino acids: CASSIGSGGTDTQYF. The CDR3 DNA reads as TGTGCCAGTAGTATCGGTAGCGGGGGCACAGATACGCAGTATTTT.